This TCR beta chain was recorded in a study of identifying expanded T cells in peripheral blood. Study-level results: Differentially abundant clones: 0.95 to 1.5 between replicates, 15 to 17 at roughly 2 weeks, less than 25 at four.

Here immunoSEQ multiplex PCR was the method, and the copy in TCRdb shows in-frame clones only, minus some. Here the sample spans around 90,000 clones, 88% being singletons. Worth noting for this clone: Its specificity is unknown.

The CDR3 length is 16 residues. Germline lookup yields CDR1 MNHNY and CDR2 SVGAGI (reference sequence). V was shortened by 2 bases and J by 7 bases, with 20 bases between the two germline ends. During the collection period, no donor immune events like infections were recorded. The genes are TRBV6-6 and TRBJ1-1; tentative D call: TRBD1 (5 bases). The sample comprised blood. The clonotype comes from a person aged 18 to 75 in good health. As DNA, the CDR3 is TGTGCCAGCAGTTACCTGGGCAGGGTTAAACCCATTGAAGCTTTCTTT. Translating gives CASSYLGRVKPIEAFF.